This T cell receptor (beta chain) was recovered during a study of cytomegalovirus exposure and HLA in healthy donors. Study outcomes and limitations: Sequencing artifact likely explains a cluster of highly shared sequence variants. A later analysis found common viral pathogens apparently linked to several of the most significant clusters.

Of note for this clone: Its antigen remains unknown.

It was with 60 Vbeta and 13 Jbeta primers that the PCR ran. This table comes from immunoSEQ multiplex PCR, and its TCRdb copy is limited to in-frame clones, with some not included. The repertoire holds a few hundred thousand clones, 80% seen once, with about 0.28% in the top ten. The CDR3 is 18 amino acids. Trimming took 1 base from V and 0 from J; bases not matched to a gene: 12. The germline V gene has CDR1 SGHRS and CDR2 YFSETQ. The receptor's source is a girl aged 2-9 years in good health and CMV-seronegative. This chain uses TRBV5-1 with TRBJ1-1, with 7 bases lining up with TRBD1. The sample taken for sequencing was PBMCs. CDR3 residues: CASSLRGGQRYMNTEAFF. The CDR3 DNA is TGCGCCAGCAGCTTGAGAGGGGGACAGCGATACATGAACACTGAAGCTTTCTTT.